Below are 11 T cell receptor beta chains sequenced from a single sample in a study of T cells in Graves' hyperthyroidism and ophthalmopathy. Regions amplified from RNA transcripts were the TCR beta CDR3 regions. HTBI primers were the set used in a first-round RT-PCR of the TCR CDR3. TCRdb re-analysed the multiplex PCR reads in MiXCR, keeping a single row per CDR3 protein. The sample holds about 560,000 distinct CDR3 sequences, 12% to 15% seen once. What was sequenced was blood. These receptors originate from a woman in her thirties or forties with Graves' hyperthyroidism.

In the case of this clonotype: This may come from a read error, since a much larger clone is one base off. The V gene is TRBV6-1, the J gene TRBJ2-7; D possibly corresponds to TRBD1 (6 bases). Looked up from germline, CDR1 is MNHNS and CDR2 is SASEGT. The CDR3 runs 17 residues. Trimming cost V 6 bases and J 1 base, with 22 bases left between them. The CDR3 protein is CASSQTGWGRISYEQYF. The CDR3, as DNA: TGTGCCAGCAGCCAAACCGGATGGGGGCGAATATCCTACGAGCAGTACTTC.

The rearrangement links TRBV7-9 to TRBJ1-6, with D possibly matching TRBD1 (6 bases). The CDR3 has 14 residues. Trimming removed 3 bases from V and 7 bases from J, with 10 bases in between. Germline V lookup: CDR1 SEHNR, CDR2 FQNEAQ (reference sequence). The CDR3 DNA is TGTGCCAGCAGCTTGACCAGGGGAAATTCACCCCTCCACTTT. Translating it yields CASSLTRGNSPLHF.

At least ten counts were recorded for this clonotype. This chain uses TRBV28 with TRBJ2-7, with 8 bases identical to TRBD2. CDR3 length: 13 residues. From germline, CDR1 is MDHEN and CDR2 SYDVKM. Unmatched junction bases numbered 0, after V lost 2 bases and J lost 3 bases. The CDR3 DNA sequence: TGTGCCAGCAGTTTAGCGGGAGGCTACGAGCAGTACTTC. It encodes CASSLAGGYEQYF.

This clonotype was seen many times. J is TRBJ1-2 and V is TRBV2; the D gene is possibly TRBD1 (6 bases). V lost 0 bases, J lost 3 bases, and 8 bases lay in between. The CDR3 consists of 14 residues. CDR1 is SNHLY and CDR2 is FYNNEI in the germline V gene. CDR3 residues: CASSEADSDYGYTF. The CDR3 DNA reads TGTGCCAGCAGTGAAGCGGACAGTGACTATGGCTACACCTTC.

This clonotype was recorded many times. The chain couples TRBV2 to TRBJ2-5; no clear D gene. The V gene's germline CDR1 is SNHLY and CDR2 FYNNEI. Trimming removed 6 bases from V and 2 bases from J, with 16 bases in between. The CDR3 contains 15 residues. The CDR3 DNA sequence: TGTGCCAGCAGCGATAGTAGGCAAGGGCAAGAGACCCAGTACTTC. This sequence encodes CASSDSRQGQETQYF. The full variable domain, in which reference TRBV2 and TRBJ2-5 provide the parts outside the CDR3, is EPEVTQTPSHQVTQMGQEVILRCVPISNHLYFYWYRQILGQKVEFLVSFYNNEISEKSEIFDDQFSVERPDGSNFTLKIRSTKLEDSAMYFCASSDSRQGQETQYFGPGTRLLVL.

The table lists this clonotype with many counts. The rearrangement uses TRBV2 and TRBJ2-7; tentatively, D is TRBD1 (6 bases). CDR3 length equals 13 residues. CDR1 is SNHLY and CDR2 is FYNNEI in the germline V gene. Deletions cut 7 bases from V and 4 bases from J, with 14 bases between. As DNA, the CDR3 is TGTGCCAGCACCCGACAGGTTCGGTACGAGCAGTACTTC. It codes for CASTRQVRYEQYF.

This clonotype was seen only a few times. The chain carries TRBV30 and TRBJ2-1; D might be TRBD1 (5 bases). This CDR3 comprises 12 residues. The germline V gene encodes CDR1 GTSNPN and CDR2 SVGIG (reference sequence). The V gene lost 0 bases and the J gene lost 15 bases, with 15 bases spanning the gap. The CDR3 DNA sequence: TGTGCCTGGAGTGTACAGGTCCTAGATCCGTTCTTC. Its protein is CAWSVQVLDPFF.

This clonotype was observed a handful of times. A clone one base away is much larger, so this may be a read error. This CDR3 fails to terminate in the conserved phenylalanine or tryptophan, so it likely reflects a read error. The V call is TRBV2, the J call TRBJ2-5; D tentatively reads TRBD1 or TRBD2 (5 bases each). The germline gives CDR1 SNHLY, CDR2 FYNNEI. The CDR3 is made up of 11 amino acids. The V and J ends lost 11 bases and 1 base respectively, with 8 bases between them. The CDR3 nucleotides read TGTGCCGCAGGGAGCCAAGAGACCCAGTACATC. This encodes CAAGSQETQYI.

This clonotype was counted ten times or more. The chain has TRBV25-1 and TRBJ2-3, with TRBD1 matching 10 bases. The length of the CDR3 is 16 residues. The germline CDR1 and CDR2 sequences are MGHDK and SYGVNS. The ends lost 3 bases at V and 4 bases at J; junction bases unmatched: 7. CDR3 in DNA: TGTGCCAGCAGTGACCAACCGGGACAGGGGTCAGATACGCAGTATTTT. Translated: CASSDQPGQGSDTQYF.

A few counts support this clonotype. The chain is built from TRBV28 and TRBJ2-2; 8 bases map to TRBD1. Germline trimming cut 8 bases from V and 1 base from J; bases unmatched to any gene: 6. This CDR3 has 15 amino acids. The V gene's germline CDR1 is MDHEN and CDR2 SYDVKM. The CDR3 DNA reads TGTGCCAGCCTTATCGACAGGGGGAACACCGGGGAGCTGTTTTTT. Its protein is CASLIDRGNTGELFF.

In regard to this clonotype: It may be a read error: a sequence one base away is much more abundant. This rearrangement joins TRBV27 to TRBJ1-1; D is uncertain. Germline CDR1 is MNHEY and CDR2 is SMNVEV (reference sequence). This CDR3 is built from 12 residues. V gave up 11 bases and J gave up 8 bases, with 18 bases separating them. The CDR3 region has the DNA TGTGCCGCCAGTGATAACGGCCGGGAAGCTTTCTTT. Its translation: CAASDNGREAFF.